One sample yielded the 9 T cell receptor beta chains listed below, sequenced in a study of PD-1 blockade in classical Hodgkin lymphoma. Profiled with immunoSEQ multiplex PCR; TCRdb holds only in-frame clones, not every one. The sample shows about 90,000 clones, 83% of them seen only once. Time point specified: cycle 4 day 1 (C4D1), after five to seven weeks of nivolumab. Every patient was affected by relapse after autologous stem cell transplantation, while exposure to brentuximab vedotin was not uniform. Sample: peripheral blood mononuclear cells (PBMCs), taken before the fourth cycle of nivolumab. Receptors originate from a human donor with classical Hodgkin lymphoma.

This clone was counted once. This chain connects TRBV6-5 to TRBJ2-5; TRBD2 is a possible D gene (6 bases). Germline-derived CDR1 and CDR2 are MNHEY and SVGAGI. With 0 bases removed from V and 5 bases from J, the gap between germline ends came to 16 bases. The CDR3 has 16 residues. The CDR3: CASSYSTGDGSETQYF. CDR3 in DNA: TGTGCCAGCAGTTACTCGACGGGGGACGGTAGCGAGACCCAGTACTTC.

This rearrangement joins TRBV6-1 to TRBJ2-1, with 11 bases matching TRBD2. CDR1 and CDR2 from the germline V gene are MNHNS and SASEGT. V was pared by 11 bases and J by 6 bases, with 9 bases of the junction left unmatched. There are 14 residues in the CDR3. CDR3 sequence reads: CASVTSGKTNEQFF. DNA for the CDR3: TGTGCCTCCGTGACTAGCGGGAAAACCAATGAGCAGTTCTTC.

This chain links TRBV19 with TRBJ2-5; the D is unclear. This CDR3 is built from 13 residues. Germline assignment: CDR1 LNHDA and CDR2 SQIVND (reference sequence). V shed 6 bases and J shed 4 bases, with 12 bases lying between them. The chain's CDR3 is CASSLRYGETQYF. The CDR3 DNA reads TGTGCCAGTAGCCTGAGATACGGAGAGACCCAGTACTTC.

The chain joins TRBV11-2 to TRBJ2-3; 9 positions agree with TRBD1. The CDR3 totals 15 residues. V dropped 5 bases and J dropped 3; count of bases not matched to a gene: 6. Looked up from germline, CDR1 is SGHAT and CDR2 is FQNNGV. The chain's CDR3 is CASSPWTGVTDTQYF. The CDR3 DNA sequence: TGTGCCAGCAGCCCTTGGACAGGGGTGACAGATACGCAGTATTTT.

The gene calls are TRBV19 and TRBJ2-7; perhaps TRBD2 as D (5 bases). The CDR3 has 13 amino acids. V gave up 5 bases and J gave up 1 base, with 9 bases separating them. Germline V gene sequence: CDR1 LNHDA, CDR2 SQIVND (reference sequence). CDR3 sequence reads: CASSPRGSYEQYF. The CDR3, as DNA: TGTGCCAGTAGTCCCCGAGGGTCCTACGAGCAGTACTTC.

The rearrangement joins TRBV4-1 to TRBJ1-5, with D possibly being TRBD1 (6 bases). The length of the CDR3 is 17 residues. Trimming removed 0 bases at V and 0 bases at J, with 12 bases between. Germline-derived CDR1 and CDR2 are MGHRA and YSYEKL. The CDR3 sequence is CASSQEPGQLSNQPQHF. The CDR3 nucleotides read TGCGCCAGCAGCCAAGAACCCGGACAGCTTAGCAATCAGCCCCAGCATTTT.

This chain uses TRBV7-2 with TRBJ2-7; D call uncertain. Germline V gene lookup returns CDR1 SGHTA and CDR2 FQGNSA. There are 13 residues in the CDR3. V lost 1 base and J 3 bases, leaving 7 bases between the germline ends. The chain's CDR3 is CASSLGRGYEQYF. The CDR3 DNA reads TGTGCCAGCAGCTTAGGGAGAGGCTACGAGCAGTACTTC. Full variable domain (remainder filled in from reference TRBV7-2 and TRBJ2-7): GAGVSQSPSNKVTEKGKDVELRCDPISGHTALYWYRQSLGQGLEFLIYFQGNSAPDKSGLPSDRFSAERTGGSVSTLTIQRTQQEDSAVYLCASSLGRGYEQYFGPGTRLTVT.

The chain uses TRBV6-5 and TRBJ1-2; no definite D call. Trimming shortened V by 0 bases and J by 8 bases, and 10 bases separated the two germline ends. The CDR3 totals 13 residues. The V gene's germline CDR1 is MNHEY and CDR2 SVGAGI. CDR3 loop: CASSYSAIRGYTF. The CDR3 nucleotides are TGTGCCAGCAGTTACTCAGCGATCAGGGGCTACACCTTC.

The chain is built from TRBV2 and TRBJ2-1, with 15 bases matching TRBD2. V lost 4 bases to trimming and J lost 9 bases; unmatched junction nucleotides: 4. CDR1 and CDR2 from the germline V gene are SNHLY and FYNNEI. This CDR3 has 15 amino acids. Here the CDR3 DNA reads TGTGCCAGCAGTGTTCGGACTAGCGGGAGGGTTGAGCAGTTCTTC. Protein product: CASSVRTSGRVEQFF.